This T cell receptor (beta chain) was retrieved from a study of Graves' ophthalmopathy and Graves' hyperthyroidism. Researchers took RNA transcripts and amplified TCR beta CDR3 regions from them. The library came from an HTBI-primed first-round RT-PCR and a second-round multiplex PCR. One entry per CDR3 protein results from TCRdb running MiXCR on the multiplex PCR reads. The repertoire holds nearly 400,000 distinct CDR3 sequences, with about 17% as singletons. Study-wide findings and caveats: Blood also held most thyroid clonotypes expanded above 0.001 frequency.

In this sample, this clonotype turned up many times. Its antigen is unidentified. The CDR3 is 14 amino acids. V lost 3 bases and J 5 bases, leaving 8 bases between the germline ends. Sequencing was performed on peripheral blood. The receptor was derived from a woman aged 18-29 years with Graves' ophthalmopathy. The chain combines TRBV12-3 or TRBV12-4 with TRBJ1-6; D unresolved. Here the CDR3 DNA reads TGTGCCAGCAGTTTGGGCGGAAATAATTCACCCCTCCACTTT. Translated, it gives CASSLGGNNSPLHF.